This paragraph reports one TCR beta chain. This CDR3 is 15 amino acids long. V gave up 5 bases and J gave up 1 base, with 9 bases separating them. The germline CDR1 and CDR2 sequences are SGHTA and FQGTGA. This sample stems from a study of blood T cell repertoires in COVID-19. Study-wide background: Whether acute or convalescent, the COVID-19 samples came from the United States, Italy and Spain. PBMCs, B-cell-depleted T cells, or T cells provided the cDNA or gDNA that made up the material.

Assay: immunoSEQ multiplex PCR; the TCRdb copy retains only in-frame clones and omits some. The data contain some 180,000 clones, nearly 90% of them singletons. Source material: peripheral blood. The chain combines TRBV7-3 with TRBJ2-6; D is unclear. The source is a man in his 60s with active or convalescent COVID-19. CDR3: CASSESHSGANVLTF. The CDR3, as DNA: TGTGCCAGCAGCGAAAGCCATTCTGGGGCCAACGTCCTGACTTTC.